One TCR beta chain is described in this entry. Its antigen is unidentified. Sequencing was performed with immunoSEQ multiplex PCR; in TCRdb, only in-frame clones are kept and a portion is missing. The sample consists of tens of thousands of clones, about 90% of them appearing once. This entry is derived from a study of graft-versus-host responses after intestinal transplantation. Study overall: Transplantation in recipients was multivisceral, liver-intestinal, or isolated intestinal.

Per the germline V gene, CDR1 is WSHSY and CDR2 is SAAADI. CDR3 length equals 13 residues. V lost 4 bases to trimming and J lost 4 bases; unmatched junction nucleotides: 3. Whole-study findings and limits: Within allografts, high graft-versus-host to host-versus-graft clonal ratios were seen among patients with graft-donor T cell macrochimerism.

The sequences come from PBMCs, collected about 93 weeks after intestinal transplant. This clonotype was obtained from a human patient who received an intestinal transplant, so some T cells may come from the graft donor. The V gene is TRBV10-2, the J gene TRBJ1-1; 7 nucleotides align to TRBD1. The DNA of the CDR3 is TGCGCCAGCAGTGTCGCAGGGGGCACTGAAGCTTTCTTT. It is translated as CASSVAGGTEAFF.